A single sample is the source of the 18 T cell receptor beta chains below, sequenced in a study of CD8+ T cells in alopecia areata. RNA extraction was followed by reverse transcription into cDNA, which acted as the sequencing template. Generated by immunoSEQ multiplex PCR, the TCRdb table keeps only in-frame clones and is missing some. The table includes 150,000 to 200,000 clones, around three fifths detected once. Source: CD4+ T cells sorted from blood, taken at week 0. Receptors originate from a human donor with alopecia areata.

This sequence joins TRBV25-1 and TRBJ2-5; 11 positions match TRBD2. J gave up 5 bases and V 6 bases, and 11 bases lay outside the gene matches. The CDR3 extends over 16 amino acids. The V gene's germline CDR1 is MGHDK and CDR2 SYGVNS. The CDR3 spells CASSHSGGGPFETQYF. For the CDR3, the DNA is TGTGCCAGCAGCCATAGCGGGGGGGGCCCGTTTGAGACCCAGTACTTC. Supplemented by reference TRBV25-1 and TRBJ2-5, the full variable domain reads EADIYQTPRYLVIGTGKKITLECSQTMGHDKMYWYQQDPGMELHLIHYSYGVNSTEKGDLSSESTVSRIRTEHFPLTLESARPSHTSQYLCASSHSGGGPFETQYFGPGTRLLVL.

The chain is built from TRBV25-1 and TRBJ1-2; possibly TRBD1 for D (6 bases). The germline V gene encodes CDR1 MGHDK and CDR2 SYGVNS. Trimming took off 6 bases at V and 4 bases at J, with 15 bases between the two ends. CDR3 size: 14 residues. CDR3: CASSPKGGSYGYTF. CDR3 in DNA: TGTGCCAGCAGCCCCAAGGGGGGTTCCTATGGCTACACCTTC.

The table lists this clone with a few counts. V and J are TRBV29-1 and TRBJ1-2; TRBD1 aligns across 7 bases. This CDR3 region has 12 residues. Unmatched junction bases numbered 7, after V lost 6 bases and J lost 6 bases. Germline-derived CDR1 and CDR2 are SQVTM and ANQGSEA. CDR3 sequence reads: CSVQRGQNGYTF. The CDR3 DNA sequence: TGCAGCGTCCAAAGGGGACAGAATGGCTACACCTTC.

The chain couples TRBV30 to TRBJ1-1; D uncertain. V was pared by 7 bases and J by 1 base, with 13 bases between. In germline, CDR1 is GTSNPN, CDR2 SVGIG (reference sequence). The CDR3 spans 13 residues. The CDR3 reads CALKRRTNTEAFF. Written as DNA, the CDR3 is TGTGCCTTAAAGCGACGGACGAACACTGAAGCTTTCTTT.

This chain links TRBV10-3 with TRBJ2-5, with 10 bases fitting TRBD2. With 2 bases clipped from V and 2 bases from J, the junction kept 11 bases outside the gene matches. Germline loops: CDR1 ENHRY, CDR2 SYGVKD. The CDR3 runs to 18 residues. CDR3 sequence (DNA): TGTGCCATCAGTGAGGGGACTAGCGACCTACCGGGTCAAGAGACCCAGTACTTC. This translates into CAISEGTSDLPGQETQYF.

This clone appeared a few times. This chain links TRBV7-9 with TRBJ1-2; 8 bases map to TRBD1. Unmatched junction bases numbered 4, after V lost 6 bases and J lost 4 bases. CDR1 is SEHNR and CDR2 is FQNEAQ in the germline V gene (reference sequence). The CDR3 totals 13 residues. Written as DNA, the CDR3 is TGTGCCAGCAGATCCGGACAGGGCTATGGCTACACCTTC. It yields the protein CASRSGQGYGYTF.

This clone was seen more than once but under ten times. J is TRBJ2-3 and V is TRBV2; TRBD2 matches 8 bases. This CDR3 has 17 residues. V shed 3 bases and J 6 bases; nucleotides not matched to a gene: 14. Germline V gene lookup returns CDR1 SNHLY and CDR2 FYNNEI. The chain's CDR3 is CASSDTLSGAARDTQYF. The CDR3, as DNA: TGTGCCAGCAGTGATACCCTTAGCGGGGCCGCTCGGGATACGCAGTATTTT.

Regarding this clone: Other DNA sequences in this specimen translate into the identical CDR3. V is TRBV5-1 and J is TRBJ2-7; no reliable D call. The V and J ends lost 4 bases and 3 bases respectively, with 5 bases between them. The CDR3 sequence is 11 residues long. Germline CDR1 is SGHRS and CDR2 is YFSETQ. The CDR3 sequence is CASSQDYEQYF. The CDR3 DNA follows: TGCGCCAGCAGCCAAGACTACGAGCAGTACTTC.

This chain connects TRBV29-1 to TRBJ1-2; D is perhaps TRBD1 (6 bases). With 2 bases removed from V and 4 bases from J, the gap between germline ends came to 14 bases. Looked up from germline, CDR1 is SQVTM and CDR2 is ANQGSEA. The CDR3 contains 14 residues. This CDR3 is CSVERSTGTYGYTF. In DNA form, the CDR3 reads TGCAGCGTTGAAAGGTCAACAGGGACCTATGGCTACACCTTC.

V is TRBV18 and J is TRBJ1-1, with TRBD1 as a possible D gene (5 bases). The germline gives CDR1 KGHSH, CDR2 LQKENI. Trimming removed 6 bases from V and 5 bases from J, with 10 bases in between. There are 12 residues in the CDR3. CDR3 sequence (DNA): TGTGCCAGCTCCACCGGGGGAACTGAAGCTTTCTTT. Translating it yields CASSTGGTEAFF.

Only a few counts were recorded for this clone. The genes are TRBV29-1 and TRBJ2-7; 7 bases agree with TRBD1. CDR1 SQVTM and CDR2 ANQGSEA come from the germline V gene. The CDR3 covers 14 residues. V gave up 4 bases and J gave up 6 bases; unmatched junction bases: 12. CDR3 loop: CSVGSGTAVREQYF. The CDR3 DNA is TGCAGCGTTGGCTCCGGGACAGCCGTGCGCGAGCAGTACTTC.

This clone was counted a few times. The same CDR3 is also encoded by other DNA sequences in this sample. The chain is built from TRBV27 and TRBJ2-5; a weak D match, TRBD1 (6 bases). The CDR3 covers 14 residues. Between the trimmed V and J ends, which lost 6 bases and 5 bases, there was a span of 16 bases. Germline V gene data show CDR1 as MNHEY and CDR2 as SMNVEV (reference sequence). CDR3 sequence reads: CASSQTGYGETQYF. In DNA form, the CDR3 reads TGTGCCAGCAGCCAGACAGGCTACGGGGAGACCCAGTACTTC.

The CDR3 DNA is TGTGCCTGGAGTCCCACAACCCGTGGGACCGGGGAGCTGTTTTTT. This codes for CAWSPTTRGTGELFF. The chain recombines TRBV30 with TRBJ2-2; D unresolved. Trimming removed 2 bases at V and 5 bases at J, with 15 bases between. The CDR3 is made up of 15 amino acids. Per germline, CDR1 GTSNPN and CDR2 SVGIG (reference sequence).

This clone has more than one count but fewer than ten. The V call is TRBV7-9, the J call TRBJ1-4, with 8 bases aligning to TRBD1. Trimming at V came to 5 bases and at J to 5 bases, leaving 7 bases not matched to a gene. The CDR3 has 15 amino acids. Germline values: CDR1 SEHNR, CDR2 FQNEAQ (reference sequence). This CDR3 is CASSALWTGNEKLFF. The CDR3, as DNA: TGTGCCAGCAGCGCGCTTTGGACAGGGAATGAAAAACTGTTTTTT.

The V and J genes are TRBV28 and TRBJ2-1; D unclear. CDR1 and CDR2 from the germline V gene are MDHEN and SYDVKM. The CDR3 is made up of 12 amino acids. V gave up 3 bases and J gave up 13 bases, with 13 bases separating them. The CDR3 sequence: CASSFPRLNQFF. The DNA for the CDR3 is TGTGCCAGCAGTTTCCCACGACTTAACCAGTTCTTC.

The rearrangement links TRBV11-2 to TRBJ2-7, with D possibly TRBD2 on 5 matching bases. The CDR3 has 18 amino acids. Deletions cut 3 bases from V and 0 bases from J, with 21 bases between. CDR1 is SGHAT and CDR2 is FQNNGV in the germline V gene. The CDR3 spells CASSFIRSGRRSSYEQYF. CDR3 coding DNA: TGTGCCAGCAGCTTCATTCGATCGGGTCGGAGGAGCTCCTACGAGCAGTACTTC.

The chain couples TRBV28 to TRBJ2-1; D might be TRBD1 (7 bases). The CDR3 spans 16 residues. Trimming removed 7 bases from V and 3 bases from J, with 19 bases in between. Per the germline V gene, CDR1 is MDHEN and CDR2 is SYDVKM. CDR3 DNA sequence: TGTGCCAGCACCCCAGGAGGGGGCCGAGGCTACAATGAGCAGTTCTTC. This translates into CASTPGGGRGYNEQFF.

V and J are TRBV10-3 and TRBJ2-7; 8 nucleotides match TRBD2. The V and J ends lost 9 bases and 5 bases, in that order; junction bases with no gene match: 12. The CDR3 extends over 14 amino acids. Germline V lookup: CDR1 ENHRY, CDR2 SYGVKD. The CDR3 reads CAIHPGLVNHEQYF. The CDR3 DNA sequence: TGTGCCATTCATCCGGGACTAGTGAACCACGAGCAGTACTTC.